The entry below gives a single T cell receptor (beta chain) sequence along with its context. The germline V gene has CDR1 MDHEN and CDR2 SYDVKM. The ends were cut back, 6 bases at V and 7 bases at J, with 10 bases in the middle. This CDR3 is built from 12 residues. The sample belongs to a study of control samples from healthy donors and cancer patients. Generated by immunoSEQ multiplex PCR, the TCRdb table keeps only in-frame clones and is missing some. The table includes about 120,000 clones, more than 80% detected once. This clonotype originated in a woman aged 45-59 years with colorectal cancer. The chain carries TRBV28 and TRBJ1-5; D remains ambiguous. The source material was PBMCs. CDR3 residues: CASSGRGQPQHF. The CDR3 DNA follows: TGTGCCAGCAGCGGACGAGGCCAGCCCCAGCATTTT.